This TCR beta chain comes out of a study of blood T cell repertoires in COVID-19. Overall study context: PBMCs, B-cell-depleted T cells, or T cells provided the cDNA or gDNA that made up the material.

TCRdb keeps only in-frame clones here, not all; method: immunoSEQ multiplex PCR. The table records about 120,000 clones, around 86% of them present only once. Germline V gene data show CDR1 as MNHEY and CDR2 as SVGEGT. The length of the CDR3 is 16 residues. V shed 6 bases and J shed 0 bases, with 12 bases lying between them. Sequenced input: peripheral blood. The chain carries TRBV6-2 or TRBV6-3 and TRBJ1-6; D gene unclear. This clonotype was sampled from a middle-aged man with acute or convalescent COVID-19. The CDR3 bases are TGTGCCAGCAGCTCCGGGTCGGGCTCCTATAATTCACCCCTCCACTTT. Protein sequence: CASSSGSGSYNSPLHF.